One and the same sample provided the 26 T cell receptor beta chains below, sequenced in a study of monozygotic twins with inflammatory bowel disease. TCRdb reprocessed the 5' RACE reads and keeps a single row for each CDR3 protein, giving no DNA. This listing includes 150,000 or so distinct CDR3 sequences. The specimen sequenced was blood. The receptor set was obtained from a human donor with ulcerative colitis or Crohn's disease, or a healthy co-twin of an affected twin (not recorded which).

The chain uses TRBV5-5 and TRBJ1-1; TCRdb reports TRBD1, a call that lacks DNA to check it against. From germline, CDR1 is SGHKS and CDR2 YYEKEE (reference sequence). The CDR3 has 15 amino acids. The CDR3: CASSRDASMNTEAFF.

The chain carries TRBV20-1 and TRBJ2-7. The CDR3 consists of 13 residues. CDR1 DFQATT and CDR2 SNEGSKA come from the germline V gene (reference sequence). The CDR3 protein is CSARDLDSYEQYF.

V gene TRBV5-6 combines with J gene TRBJ1-1; with no DNA, the TCRdb D assignment of TRBD1 cannot be verified. This CDR3 contains 16 residues. Germline CDR1 and CDR2: SGHDT and YYEEEE. CDR3: CASSRAAGGRNTEAFF.

The chain couples TRBV3-1 to TRBJ2-1. The CDR3 runs 14 residues. Germline CDR1 and CDR2: LGHDT and YNNKEL (reference sequence). Here the CDR3 reads CASSQGLTSNEQFF.

The chain has TRBV6-1 and TRBJ2-1; lacking DNA, the TRBD2 call made by TCRdb goes unchecked. Looked up from germline, CDR1 is MNHNS and CDR2 is SASEGT. This CDR3 region has 15 residues. The CDR3 is CASSTGTSGHNEQFF.

The chain recombines TRBV5-1 with TRBJ2-2; with no DNA, the TCRdb D assignment of TRBD1 cannot be verified. Germline V gives CDR1 SGHRS, CDR2 YFSETQ. The CDR3 length is 16 residues. This chain's CDR3 is CASSPYRGPLTGELFF.

The chain joins TRBV5-4 to TRBJ1-1. The germline V gene encodes CDR1 SGHNT and CDR2 YYREEE (reference sequence). CDR3 length equals 13 residues. This CDR3 is CASSLGKDTEAFF.

This chain links TRBV7-9 with TRBJ1-4. The CDR3 is made up of 12 amino acids. Per germline, CDR1 SEHNR and CDR2 FQNEAQ (reference sequence). The CDR3 protein is CASSLDRGRLFF.

This chain uses TRBV7-9 with TRBJ2-4; there is no DNA to check the TCRdb D call of TRBD1. This CDR3 is 17 amino acids long. Germline loops: CDR1 SEHNR, CDR2 FQNEAQ (reference sequence). CDR3 sequence: CASSPGTGILAKNIQYF.

The chain carries TRBV14 and TRBJ2-2; TCRdb returns TRBD1, unconfirmable since there is no DNA. The CDR3 spans 17 residues. The germline gives CDR1 SGHDN, CDR2 FVKESK. The CDR3: CASSQFPPGRDTGELFF.

The chain uses TRBV10-3 and TRBJ1-2. The germline V gene has CDR1 ENHRY and CDR2 SYGVKD. The CDR3 is 14 amino acids. The CDR3 loop reads CAISESGNPRGYTF.

The chain joins TRBV12-3 or TRBV12-4 to TRBJ1-3. The CDR3 has 17 residues. The CDR3 protein is CASSPRPGRARGNTIYF.

This CDR3 reads CASSSRTDYEQYF. V gene TRBV7-8 combines with J gene TRBJ2-7; TCRdb reports TRBD1, a call that lacks DNA to check it against. The CDR3 length is 13 residues. Germline V lookup: CDR1 SGHVS, CDR2 FQNEAQ.

The chain joins TRBV10-3 to TRBJ2-6; TCRdb calls TRBD1, which cannot be checked without DNA. The CDR3 totals 19 residues. The germline V gene has CDR1 ENHRY and CDR2 SYGVKD. The CDR3 loop reads CAISESLGTAISGANVLTF.

V gene TRBV20-1 combines with J gene TRBJ1-5; TCRdb returns TRBD1, unconfirmable since there is no DNA. Germline-derived CDR1 and CDR2 are DFQATT and SNEGSKA (reference sequence). The CDR3 has 15 amino acids. CDR3: CSARLLGTDNQPQHF.

The chain recombines TRBV5-6 with TRBJ2-7; the TCRdb D gene call, TRBD1, has no DNA to confirm it. CDR1 is SGHDT and CDR2 is YYEEEE in the germline V gene. The CDR3 runs to 15 residues. CDR3 protein: CASSLGTGALYEQYF.

CDR3 sequence: CASGKGLGKGSNTGELFF. The V gene is TRBV7-3, the J gene TRBJ2-2; checking the TCRdb D call of TRBD1 is not possible without DNA. The germline CDR1 and CDR2 sequences are SGHTA and FQGTGA. This CDR3 spans 18 amino acids.

The chain recombines TRBV5-1 with TRBJ1-6; TCRdb gives TRBD1 as the D gene, but with no DNA this cannot be confirmed. Germline assignment: CDR1 SGHRS and CDR2 YFSETQ. The CDR3 consists of 15 residues. CDR3 residues: CASSLDRAEDSPLHF.

This sequence joins TRBV18 and TRBJ2-7; lacking DNA, the TRBD2 call made by TCRdb goes unchecked. Germline V gene data show CDR1 as KGHSH and CDR2 as LQKENI. The CDR3 length is 18 residues. The CDR3 reads CASSPRKLLAEKGYEQYF.

V is TRBV4-2 and J is TRBJ1-1. Germline loops: CDR1 LGHNA, CDR2 YNFKEQ. The CDR3 loop spans 15 amino acids. The CDR3 region is CASSQDGLMNTEAFF.

J is TRBJ1-4 and V is TRBV15; without DNA, the TCRdb call of TRBD1 cannot be checked. There are 16 residues in the CDR3. CDR1 and CDR2 (germline): LNHNV, YYDKDF (reference sequence). CDR3: CATSRDLQGIEEKLFF.

This chain links TRBV4-1 with TRBJ2-7; TCRdb's D call of TRBD2 is untestable without DNA. The length of the CDR3 is 15 residues. Germline V CDR1 and CDR2: MGHRA, YSYEKL. The chain's CDR3 is CASSHLTSGVYEQYF.

This rearrangement joins TRBV20-1 to TRBJ2-1; lacking DNA, the TRBD1 call made by TCRdb goes unchecked. There are 14 residues in the CDR3. Germline values: CDR1 DFQATT, CDR2 SNEGSKA (reference sequence). The CDR3 protein is CSATDREEYNEQFF.

V is TRBV11-2 and J is TRBJ2-7; TCRdb proposes TRBD2, but this gene call is untestable without DNA. Germline V gene data show CDR1 as SGHAT and CDR2 as FQNNGV. The length of the CDR3 is 15 residues. The CDR3 sequence: CASSFRDYRPYEQYF.

The genes are TRBV30 and TRBJ1-1; TCRdb designates TRBD1, a call that cannot be tested without DNA. The CDR3 length is 12 residues. Per germline, CDR1 GTSNPN and CDR2 SVGIG (reference sequence). CDR3 in amino acids: CAWSNRGSEAFF. The full variable domain, its missing parts supplied by reference TRBV30 and TRBJ1-1, is SQTIHQWPATLVQPVGSPLSLECTVEGTSNPNLYWYRQAAGRGLQLLFYSVGIGQISSEVPQNLSASRPQDRQFILSSKKLLLSDSGFYLCAWSNRGSEAFFGQGTRLTVV.

The V gene is TRBV20-1, the J gene TRBJ1-5; TCRdb indicates TRBD1, and absent DNA this call remains unverified. Germline-derived CDR1 and CDR2 are DFQATT and SNEGSKA (reference sequence). The CDR3 has 15 amino acids. CDR3 region: CSARGGQGEYQPQHF.